This T cell receptor beta chain was captured in a study of T cells in Graves' hyperthyroidism and ophthalmopathy. Patients between 18 and 65 years old had hyperthyroidism, newly diagnosed and lasting under 2 months. Diagnosing involved the use of clinical symptoms, serum thyroxine and TRAb, thyroid ultrasound and orbital computed tomography. PBMCs were obtained from over 8.5 ml fresh peripheral blood. Whole-study findings and limits: In blood, most of the thyroid clonotypes expanded above 0.001 were also present.

There are many counts of this clonotype. What it binds is not known. The CDR3 spans 15 residues. V was clipped by 3 bases and J by 2 bases; unmatched bases: 5. Germline CDR1 reads SNHLY; CDR2 reads FYNNEI. Template material for amplifying TCR beta CDR3 regions consisted of RNA transcripts. During a first-round RT-PCR of the TCR CDR3, the HTBI primer set was used. TCRdb itself ran the multiplex PCR reads through MiXCR, one entry per CDR3 protein. The table lists about 560,000 distinct CDR3 sequences, 16% of them singletons. The receptor was isolated from a woman aged 18-30 years with Graves' hyperthyroidism. J is TRBJ2-3 and V is TRBV2; 7 bases match TRBD2. The sequenced sample consisted of blood. The CDR3 coding sequence is TGTGCCAGCAGTGATGAGCGGGGCAACACAGATACGCAGTATTTT. Residues: CASSDERGNTDTQYF.